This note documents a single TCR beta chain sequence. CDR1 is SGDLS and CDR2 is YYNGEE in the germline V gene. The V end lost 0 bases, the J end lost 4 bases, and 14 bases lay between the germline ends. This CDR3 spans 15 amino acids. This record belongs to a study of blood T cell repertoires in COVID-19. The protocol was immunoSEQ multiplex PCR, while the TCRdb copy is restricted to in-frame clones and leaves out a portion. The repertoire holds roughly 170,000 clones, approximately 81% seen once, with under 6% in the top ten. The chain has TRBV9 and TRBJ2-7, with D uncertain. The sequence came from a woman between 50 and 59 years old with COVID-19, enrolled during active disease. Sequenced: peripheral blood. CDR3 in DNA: TGTGCCAGCAGCGTAGGCGTGCTAGGATTTTACGAGCAGTACTTC. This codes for CASSVGVLGFYEQYF.